The 8 T cell receptor beta chains below all came from one sample that was sequenced in a study of shared clonotypes between healthy human individuals. Generated by immunoSEQ multiplex PCR, the TCRdb table keeps only in-frame clones and is missing some. The table shows over 2 million clones, with 85% to 95% occurring only once. Specimen: naive CD4+ T cells sorted from blood. Subset reported: CD45RA+ positively selected. The receptors stem from a man between 18 and 29 years old in good health.

This clone came up once. The chain couples TRBV5-1 to TRBJ2-3; D might be TRBD2 (6 bases). The V and J ends lost 0 bases and 4 bases respectively, with 9 bases between them. The germline V gene encodes CDR1 SGHRS and CDR2 YFSETQ. CDR3 length: 14 amino acids. CDR3 coding DNA: TGCGCCAGCAGCTTGGGACTAGAACCAGATACGCAGTATTTT. It encodes CASSLGLEPDTQYF.

The chain recombines TRBV5-5 with TRBJ2-7; a weak D match, TRBD1 (6 bases). Trimming removed 0 bases from V and 1 base from J, with 11 bases in between. The germline V gene encodes CDR1 SGHKS and CDR2 YYEKEE (reference sequence). This CDR3 is 15 amino acids long. CDR3 residues: CASSLETDSSYEQYF. The CDR3 DNA is TGTGCCAGCAGCTTGGAGACGGACAGTTCCTACGAGCAGTACTTC.

V usage is TRBV11-3 and J usage is TRBJ2-7, with TRBD2 matching 7 bases. Germline CDR1 SGHNT, CDR2 YENEEA. With 2 bases clipped from V and 6 bases from J, the junction kept 13 bases outside the gene matches. CDR3 length: 16 residues. As DNA, the CDR3 is TGTGCCAGCAGCTTACGAGGGAGGGCCTCTCGGGTCGAGCAGTACTTC. Translating gives CASSLRGRASRVEQYF. The full variable domain, in which reference TRBV11-3 and TRBJ2-7 provide the parts outside the CDR3, is EAGVVQSPRYKIIEKKQPVAFWCNPISGHNTLYWYLQNLGQGPELLIRYENEEAVDDSQLPKDRFSAERLKGVDSTLKIQPAELGDSAVYLCASSLRGRASRVEQYFGPGTRLTVT.

This chain connects TRBV5-1 to TRBJ1-6, with unresolved D. Between the trimmed V and J ends, which lost 1 base and 0 bases, there was a span of 5 bases. The CDR3 spans 15 residues. In germline, CDR1 is SGHRS, CDR2 YFSETQ. The chain's CDR3 is CASSLSYSYNSPLHF. CDR3 DNA: TGCGCCAGCAGCTTGTCCTACTCCTATAATTCACCCCTCCACTTT.

This chain links TRBV7-2 with TRBJ2-3; D is uncertain. There are 15 residues in the CDR3. Germline V gene data show CDR1 as SGHTA and CDR2 as FQGNSA. Between the trimmed V and J ends, which lost 5 bases and 0 bases, there was a span of 12 bases. The CDR3 DNA reads TGTGCCAGCAGCCCAGACGTCGTTAGCACAGATACGCAGTATTTT. The encoded protein is CASSPDVVSTDTQYF.

This chain uses TRBV4-1 with TRBJ1-1; TRBD1 might be the D (5 bases). The CDR3 is made up of 17 amino acids. Germline V lookup: CDR1 MGHRA, CDR2 YSYEKL. V lost 0 bases and J lost 0, with 14 bases in between. CDR3 residues: CASSQDGADQMNTEAFF. The DNA of the CDR3 is TGCGCCAGCAGCCAAGATGGGGCAGACCAGATGAACACTGAAGCTTTCTTT.

This sequence joins TRBV30 and TRBJ1-6; D not certain. V lost 6 bases to trimming and J lost 5 bases, with 8 bases between them. The CDR3 consists of 12 residues. The germline V gene has CDR1 GTSNPN and CDR2 SVGIG (reference sequence). CDR3 protein: CACQEDNSPLHF. Written as DNA, the CDR3 is TGTGCCTGTCAGGAGGATAATTCACCCCTCCACTTT.

The chain joins TRBV6-1 to TRBJ2-5, with TRBD1 matching over 9 bases. Germline V CDR1 and CDR2: MNHNS, SASEGT. The V gene end was trimmed by 6 bases and the J gene end by 5 bases; junction bases not matched to a gene: 7. The CDR3 length is 14 residues. The CDR3 nucleotides read TGTGCCAGCAGACCGGGACAGGGTAAGGAGACCCAGTACTTC. It encodes CASRPGQGKETQYF.